This T cell receptor (beta chain) emerged from a study of metastatic and nonmetastatic thyroid tumors. Study as a whole: Blood and tumor or nodule tissue repertoires from malignant and benign thyroid patients were compared. Study-wide results and caveats: According to reports, the diversity of TCR beta was significantly higher in malignant thyroid tumors than in benign nodules, and this held in both blood and tumor samples.

In the authors' methods: The study's classifier, a distant-metastasis tool for papillary thyroid cancer, was built using CDR3 differences across clinicopathological groups. TCRdb re-called the PCR reads via MiXCR. The V and J calls were determined by TCRdb, not by the authors. The data contain tens of thousands of clones, around 10% of them singletons. Unmatched junction bases numbered 6, after V lost 6 bases and J lost 6 bases. The CDR3 has 14 amino acids. Germline values: CDR1 MDHEN, CDR2 SYDVKM. Each patient went into thyroid surgery without having received any treatment. By share of the sample, this clone is medium-sized. Antigen: not known.

Sequenced: blood. This chain links TRBV28 with TRBJ2-2, with 8 bases lining up with TRBD1. This receptor was taken from a male donor with papillary thyroid cancer or a benign thyroid nodule (not recorded which). Some clones in this sample may be carry-over from other donors' samples. This CDR3 is CASRRTGSPGELFF. For the CDR3, the DNA is TGTGCCAGCAGAAGGACAGGGTCCCCCGGGGAGCTGTTTTTT.